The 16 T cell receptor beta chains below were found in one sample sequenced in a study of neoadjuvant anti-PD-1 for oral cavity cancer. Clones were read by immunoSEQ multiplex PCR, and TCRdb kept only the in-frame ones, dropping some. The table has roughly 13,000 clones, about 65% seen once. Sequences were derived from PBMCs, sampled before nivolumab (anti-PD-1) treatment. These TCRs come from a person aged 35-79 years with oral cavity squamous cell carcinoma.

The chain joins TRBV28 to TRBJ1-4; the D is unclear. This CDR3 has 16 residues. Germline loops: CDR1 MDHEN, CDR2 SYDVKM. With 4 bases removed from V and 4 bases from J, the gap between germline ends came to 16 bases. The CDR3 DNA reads TGTGCCAGCAGTTCCGACGCTACGATACATAATGAAAAACTGTTTTTT. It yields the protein CASSSDATIHNEKLFF.

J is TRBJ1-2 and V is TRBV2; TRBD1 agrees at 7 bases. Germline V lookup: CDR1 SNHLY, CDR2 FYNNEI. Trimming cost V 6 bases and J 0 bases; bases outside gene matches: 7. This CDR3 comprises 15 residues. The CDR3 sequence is CASRRDSLANYGYTF. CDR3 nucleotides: TGTGCCAGCAGGCGGGACAGCCTAGCTAACTATGGCTACACCTTC.

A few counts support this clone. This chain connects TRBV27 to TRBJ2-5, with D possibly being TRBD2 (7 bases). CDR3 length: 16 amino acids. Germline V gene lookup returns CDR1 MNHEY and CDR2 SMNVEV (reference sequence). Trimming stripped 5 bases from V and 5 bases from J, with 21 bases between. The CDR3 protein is CASSPAPTGRGETQYF. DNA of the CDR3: TGTGCCAGCAGTCCAGCACCTACAGGGAGGGGGGAGACCCAGTACTTC.

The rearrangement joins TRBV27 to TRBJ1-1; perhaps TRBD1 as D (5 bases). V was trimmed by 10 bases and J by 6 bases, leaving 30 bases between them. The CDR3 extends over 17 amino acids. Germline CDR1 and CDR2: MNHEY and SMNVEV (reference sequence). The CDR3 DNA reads TGTGCCACCAGGATGTATGGCAGGGTGGTGGGAATACCTGAAGCTTTCTTT. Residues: CATRMYGRVVGIPEAFF.

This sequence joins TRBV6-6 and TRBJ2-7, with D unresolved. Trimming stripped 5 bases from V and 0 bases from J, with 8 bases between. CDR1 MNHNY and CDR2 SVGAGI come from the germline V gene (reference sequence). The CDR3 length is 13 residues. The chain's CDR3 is CASSKPTSYEQYF. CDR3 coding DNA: TGTGCCAGCAGTAAGCCGACCTCCTACGAGCAGTACTTC.

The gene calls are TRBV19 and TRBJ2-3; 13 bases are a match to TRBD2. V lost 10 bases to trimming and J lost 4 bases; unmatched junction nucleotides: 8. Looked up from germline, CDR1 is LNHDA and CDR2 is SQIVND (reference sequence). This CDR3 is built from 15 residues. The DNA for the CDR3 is TGTGCCACCACCGGACTAGCGGGAGTAGCAGATACGCAGTATTTT. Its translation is CATTGLAGVADTQYF.

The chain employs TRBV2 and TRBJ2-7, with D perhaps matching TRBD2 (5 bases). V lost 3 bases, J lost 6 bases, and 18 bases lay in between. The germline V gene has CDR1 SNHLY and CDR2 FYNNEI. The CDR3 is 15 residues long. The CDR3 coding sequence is TGTGCCAGCAGTGATACGGGAACATCCTCGGCCGAGCAGTACTTC. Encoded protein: CASSDTGTSSAEQYF.

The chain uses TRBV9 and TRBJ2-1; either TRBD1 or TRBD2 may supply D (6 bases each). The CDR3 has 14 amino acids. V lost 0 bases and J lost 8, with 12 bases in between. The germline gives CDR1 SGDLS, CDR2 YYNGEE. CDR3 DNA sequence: TGTGCCAGCAGCGTAGCCGGGGGCGGGGATGAGCAGTTCTTC. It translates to CASSVAGGGDEQFF.

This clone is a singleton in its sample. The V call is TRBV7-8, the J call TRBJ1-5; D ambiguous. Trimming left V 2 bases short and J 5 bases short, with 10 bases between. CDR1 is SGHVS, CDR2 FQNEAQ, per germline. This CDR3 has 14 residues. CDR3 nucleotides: TGTGCCAGCAGCTTACGGGCGGTAGATCAGCCCCAGCATTTT. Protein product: CASSLRAVDQPQHF.

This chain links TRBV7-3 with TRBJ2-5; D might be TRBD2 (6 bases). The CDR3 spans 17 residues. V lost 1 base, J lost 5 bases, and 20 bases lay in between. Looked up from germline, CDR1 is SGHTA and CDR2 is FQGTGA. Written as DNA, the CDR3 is TGTGCCAGCAGCTTAAATGCCGCGGGATCAATGCGGGAGACCCAGTACTTC. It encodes CASSLNAAGSMRETQYF.

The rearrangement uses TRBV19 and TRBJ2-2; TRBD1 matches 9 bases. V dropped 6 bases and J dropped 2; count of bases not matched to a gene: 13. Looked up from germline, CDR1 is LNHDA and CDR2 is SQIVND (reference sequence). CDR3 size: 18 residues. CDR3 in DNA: TGTGCCAGTAGCGGGACAGGGTTCAACCGGCCCAACACCGGGGAGCTGTTTTTT. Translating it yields CASSGTGFNRPNTGELFF.

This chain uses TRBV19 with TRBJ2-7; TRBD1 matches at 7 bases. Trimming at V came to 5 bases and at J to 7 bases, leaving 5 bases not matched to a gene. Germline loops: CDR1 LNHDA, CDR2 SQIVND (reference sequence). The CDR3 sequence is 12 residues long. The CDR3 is CASSGQVGEQYF. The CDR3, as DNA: TGTGCCAGTAGTGGACAGGTCGGGGAGCAGTACTTC.

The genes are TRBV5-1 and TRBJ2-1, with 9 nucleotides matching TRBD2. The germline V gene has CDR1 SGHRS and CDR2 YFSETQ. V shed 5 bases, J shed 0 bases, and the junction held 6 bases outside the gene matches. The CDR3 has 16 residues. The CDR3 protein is CASSFLAGSSYNEQFF. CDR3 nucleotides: TGCGCCAGCAGTTTCCTAGCGGGGAGCTCCTACAATGAGCAGTTCTTC.

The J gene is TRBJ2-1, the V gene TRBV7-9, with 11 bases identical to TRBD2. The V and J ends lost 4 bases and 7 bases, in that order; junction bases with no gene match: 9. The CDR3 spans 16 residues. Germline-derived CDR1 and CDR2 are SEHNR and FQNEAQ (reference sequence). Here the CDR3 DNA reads TGTGCCAGCAGCTCCTTAGCGGGGGGGCCCGGGAATGAGCAGTTCTTC. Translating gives CASSSLAGGPGNEQFF.

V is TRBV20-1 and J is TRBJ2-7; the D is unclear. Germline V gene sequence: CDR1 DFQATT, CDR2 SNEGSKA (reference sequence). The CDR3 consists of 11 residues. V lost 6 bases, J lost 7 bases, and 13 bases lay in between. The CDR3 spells CSAGEATEQYF. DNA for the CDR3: TGCAGTGCCGGCGAAGCTACAGAGCAGTACTTC.

CDR3 in amino acids: CARSLDKDDTQYF. Here the CDR3 DNA reads TGTGCCAGAAGCTTGGACAAGGACGATACGCAGTATTTT. The chain joins TRBV5-3 to TRBJ2-3, with no clear D. TRBV5-3 is marked as an open reading frame, function uncertain. The CDR3 extends over 13 amino acids. V dropped 0 bases and J dropped 6 bases, with 8 bases sitting between them.